This T cell receptor beta chain was recovered during a study of monozygotic twins with inflammatory bowel disease. Study results and limitations: The study supported no single strong signal or clonotype linked to IBD.

UMIs with a 6-nucleotide sample barcode were added by template switching. TCRdb reprocessed the 5' RACE reads and reports one entry per CDR3 protein, with no DNA. The repertoire table contains 200,000 to 250,000 distinct CDR3 sequences. CDR1 and CDR2 (germline): LNHDA, SQIVND (reference sequence). This CDR3 comprises 14 residues. As concerns this clonotype: Its antigen is unidentified.

The sequence was collected from a human donor with ulcerative colitis or Crohn's disease, or a healthy co-twin of an affected twin (not recorded which). The material sequenced was blood. The J gene is TRBJ2-1, the V gene TRBV19; TCRdb designates TRBD1, a call that cannot be tested without DNA. CDR3 amino acids: CASSLTGVSNEQFF.